Listed below are T cell receptor beta chains from one sample, sequenced in a study of T cells expressing NK-cell markers. Following a re-call of the 5' RACE reads, TCRdb has one entry per CDR3 protein and lacks DNA. The table lists some 600,000 distinct CDR3 sequences. Input material: blood T cells: a sorted CD56 or NKG2C T cell subset, CD4+ or CD8+ T cells, or bulk PBMC T cells (not recorded which). The receptors stem from a man younger than 35 in good health. The CDR3 runs from the conserved cysteine through the conserved F or W.

j_call,v_call,cdr3_aa
TRBJ2-3,TRBV7-8,CASSRSRNPKEDTQYF
TRBJ2-1,TRBV6-5,CASSLAGSGSYNEQFF
TRBJ2-5,TRBV3-1,CASSQVPREETQYF
TRBJ2-3,TRBV5-1,CASKNPPGLITDTQYF
TRBJ1-1,TRBV20-1,CSVNRDGNTEAFF
TRBJ2-5,TRBV20-1,CSARGTSGNRPQYF
TRBJ2-3,TRBV10-3,CAISGLLGAILDTQYF
TRBJ2-7,TRBV15,CATSPDWGDYEQYF
TRBJ1-5,TRBV28,CASSSAQEQPQHF
TRBJ2-7,TRBV5-1,CASSLQSVSRQGFEQYF
TRBJ2-7,TRBV20-1,CSARVMGGDRLTYEQYF
TRBJ2-7,TRBV11-2,CASSSLAGARPKEQYF
TRBJ2-2,TRBV20-1,CSAPPRGSGTLGPGELFF
TRBJ2-7,TRBV4-3,CASSQRTATLLEQYF
TRBJ2-7,TRBV20-1,CSAIGRGRAHEQYF
TRBJ2-1,TRBV7-8,CASSLGSGLGNLNEQFF
TRBJ2-3,TRBV3-1,CASSRWTPSTDTQYF
TRBJ2-3,TRBV5-5,CASSLGFKVSTDTQYF
TRBJ2-1,TRBV7-9,CASSFSGRDNEQFF
TRBJ2-1,TRBV7-9,CASSFYGDSSYNEQFF
TRBJ1-3,TRBV7-2,CASSLWKSSGNTIYF
TRBJ2-5,TRBV20-1,CSARDLSPTQYF
TRBJ2-1,TRBV30,CAWSVRVGGHDEQFF
TRBJ2-3,TRBV18,CASSPQIQGAADTQYF
TRBJ1-1,TRBV4-1,CASSQQRTGLSTEAFF
TRBJ2-7,TRBV28,CASSQTSGALYEQYF
TRBJ1-5,TRBV19,CASSTWTDMSNQPQHF
TRBJ2-3,TRBV12-3/TRBV12-4,CASSPGTSGLTDTQYF
TRBJ2-2,TRBV4-2,CASSSGGLDYPGELFF
TRBJ1-2,TRBV20-1,CSARRGGAGGYTF
TRBJ1-3,TRBV6-5,CASSSPGNTIYF
TRBJ1-1,TRBV12-3/TRBV12-4,CASSPGIEAFF
TRBJ2-1,TRBV20-1,CSASPRRTGETFF
TRBJ2-1,TRBV25-1,CASSDLERDRDYNEQFF
TRBJ2-1,TRBV20-1,CSVGPRIGGTNNEQFF
TRBJ1-1,TRBV12-3/TRBV12-4,CASRTGTYTEAFF
TRBJ1-4,TRBV27,CASSSGRGRSEKLFF
TRBJ2-3,TRBV21-1,CASINPWTVTSTDTQYF
TRBJ2-7,TRBV11-2,CASSLLQGRTYEQYF
TRBJ2-2,TRBV6-1,CATLAGGGTGELFF
TRBJ2-1,TRBV20-1,CSARDTSSQANEQFF
TRBJ2-2,TRBV7-7,CASSPGAGANTGELFF
TRBJ2-2,TRBV7-9,CASSRPAGGATGELFF
TRBJ2-1,TRBV7-9,CASSLTGTSGTEQFF
TRBJ2-1,TRBV29-1,CSAWTTNDNEQFF
TRBJ2-7,TRBV10-3,CAISPIRVGDEQYF
TRBJ2-7,TRBV5-1,CASSPSPDHSYEQYF
TRBJ2-1,TRBV20-1,CSASSGSSHNEQFF
TRBJ2-7,TRBV11-2,CASSLGPDSSYEQYF
TRBJ2-3,TRBV12-3/TRBV12-4,CASTLSGTSATDTQYF
TRBJ2-3,TRBV7-6,CASSGLAETDTQYF
TRBJ2-1,TRBV18,CASSAGLAGETEQFF
TRBJ1-5,TRBV12-3/TRBV12-4,CASSFSGLEQPQHF
TRBJ2-1,TRBV9,CASSSHGAWDNEQFF
TRBJ2-1,TRBV21-1,CASSMLKGQPYNEQFF
TRBJ2-1,TRBV18,CASSQLAGEVDEQFF
TRBJ1-3,TRBV27,CASSLSGYRGGARNTIYF
TRBJ1-5,TRBV5-8,CASSPWGGSSNQPQHF
TRBJ2-5,TRBV4-3,CASSQDPWTSGRQETQYF
TRBJ2-2,TRBV6-5,CASSYSREALGELFF